The clone carrying this T cell receptor (beta chain) has at least ten counts. Its antigen is not identified. The time point: pre-sensitization, week 0. Noted treatment: therapeutic diphenylcyclopropenone sensitization with weekly scalp DPC. The data derive from a study of human T cells and chemical hapten exposure. Study-wide findings and caveats: Expanded TCRs showed more large CDR3 clusters than pre-sensitization or healthy control sets.

Germline loops: CDR1 LGHNA, CDR2 YSLEER. The CDR3 loop spans 17 amino acids. V lost 3 bases to trimming and J lost 0 bases; unmatched junction nucleotides: 7. TCRdb passed the RACE reads through MiXCR, listing each CDR3 protein once. The table includes about 92,000 distinct CDR3 sequences, 9.6% detected once. The sequencing used whole blood, collected in connection with sensitization to the hapten diphenylcyclopropenone (DPC). This rearrangement joins TRBV4-3 to TRBJ2-3; 9 nucleotides agree with TRBD2. The clonotype originates from a woman in her forties with alopecia areata. Some clones in this sample may be carry-over from other donors' samples. CDR3 nucleotides: TGCGCCAGCAGCCAGGGTGGCGGGGGGGATAGCACAGATACGCAGTATTTT. Residues: CASSQGGGGDSTDTQYF.